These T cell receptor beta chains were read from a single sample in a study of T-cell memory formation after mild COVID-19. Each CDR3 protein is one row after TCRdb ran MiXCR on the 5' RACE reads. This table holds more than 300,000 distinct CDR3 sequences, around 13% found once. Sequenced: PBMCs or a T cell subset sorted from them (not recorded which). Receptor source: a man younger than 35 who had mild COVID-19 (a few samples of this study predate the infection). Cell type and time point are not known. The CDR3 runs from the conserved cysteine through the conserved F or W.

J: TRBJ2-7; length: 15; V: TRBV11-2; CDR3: CASSFNLGLPYEQYF
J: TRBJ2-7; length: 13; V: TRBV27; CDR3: CASSKTGPYEQYF
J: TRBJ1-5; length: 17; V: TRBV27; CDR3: CASSLWAGDSGNQPQHF
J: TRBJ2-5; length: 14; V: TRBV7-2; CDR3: CASSRGPYQETQYF
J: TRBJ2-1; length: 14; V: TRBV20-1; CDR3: CSAGRDRAYNEQFF
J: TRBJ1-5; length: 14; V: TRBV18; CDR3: CASSSRQSNQPQHF
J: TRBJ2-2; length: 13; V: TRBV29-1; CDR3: CSVLRVDTGELFF
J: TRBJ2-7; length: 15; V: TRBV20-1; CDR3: CSAISDRDSSYEQYF
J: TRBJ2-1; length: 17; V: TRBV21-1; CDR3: CATPQRTSGGYSNEQFF
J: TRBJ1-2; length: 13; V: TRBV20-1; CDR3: CSAKTETAYGYTF
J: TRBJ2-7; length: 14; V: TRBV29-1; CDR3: CSVGRDRVAYEQYF
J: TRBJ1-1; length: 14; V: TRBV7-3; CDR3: CASSLMGVGTEAFF
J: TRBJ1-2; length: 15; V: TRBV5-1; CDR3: CASSSTGQDGYGYTF
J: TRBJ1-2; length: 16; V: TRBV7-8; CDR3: CASSYWSGDDNYGYTF
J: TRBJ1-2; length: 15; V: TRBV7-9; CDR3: CASSLERPNNYGYTF
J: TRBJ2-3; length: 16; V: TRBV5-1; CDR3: CASSSVAGGITDTQYF
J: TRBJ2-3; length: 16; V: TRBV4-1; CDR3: CASSQHGTASTDTQYF
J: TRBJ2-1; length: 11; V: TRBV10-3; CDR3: CAIMQGDEQFF
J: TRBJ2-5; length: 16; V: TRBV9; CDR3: CASSVGLAGGTETQYF
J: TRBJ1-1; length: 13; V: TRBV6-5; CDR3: CASSYLGQVKAFF
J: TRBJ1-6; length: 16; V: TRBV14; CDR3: CASSPLDRGNNSPLHF
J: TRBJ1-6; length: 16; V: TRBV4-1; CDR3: CASSQDRQGSNSPLHF
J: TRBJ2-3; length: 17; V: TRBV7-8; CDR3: CASSSHRDRGRADTQYF
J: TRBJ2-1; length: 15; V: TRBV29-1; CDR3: CSVEDRKGSYNEQFF
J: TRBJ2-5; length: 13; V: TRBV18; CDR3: CASSPVGRETQYF
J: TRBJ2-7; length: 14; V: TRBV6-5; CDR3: CASSYGGQGDEQYF
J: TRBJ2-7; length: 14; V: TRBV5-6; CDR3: CASSDEGGRYEQYF
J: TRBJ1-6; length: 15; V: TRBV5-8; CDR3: CASSVTGTPNSPLHF
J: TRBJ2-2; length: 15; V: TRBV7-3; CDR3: CASSLMANEGGELFF
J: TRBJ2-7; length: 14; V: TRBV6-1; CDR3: CASGDHPSIHEQYF
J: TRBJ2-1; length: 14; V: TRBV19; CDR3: CASSTLRGRGEQFF
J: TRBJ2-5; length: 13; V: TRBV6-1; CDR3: CASNARAQETQYF
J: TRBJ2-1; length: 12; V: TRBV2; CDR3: CASRDRIYEQFF
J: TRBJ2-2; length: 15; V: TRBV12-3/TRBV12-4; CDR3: CASSLWQSNTGELFF
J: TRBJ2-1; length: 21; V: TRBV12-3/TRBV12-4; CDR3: CASSPRQGRLLGRGGYNEQFF
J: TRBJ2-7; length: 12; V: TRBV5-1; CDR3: CATRGSGYEQYF
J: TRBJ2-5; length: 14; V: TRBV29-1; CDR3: CSVEMTGHQETQYF
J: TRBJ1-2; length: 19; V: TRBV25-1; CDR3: CASSERGPTVQGWRVGYTF
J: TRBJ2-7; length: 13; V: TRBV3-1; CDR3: CASSYHQGYEQYF
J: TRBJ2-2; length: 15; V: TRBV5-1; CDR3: CASSLVQENTGELFF
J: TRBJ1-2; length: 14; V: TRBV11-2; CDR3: CASSPTGVFNGYTF
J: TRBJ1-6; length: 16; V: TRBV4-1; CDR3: CASSQDQEMTYSPLHF
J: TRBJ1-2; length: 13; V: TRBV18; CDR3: CASSPGSMYGYTF
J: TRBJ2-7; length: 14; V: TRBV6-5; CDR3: CASSYKGRSYEQYF
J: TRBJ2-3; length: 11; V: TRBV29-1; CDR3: CSVYGTDTQYF
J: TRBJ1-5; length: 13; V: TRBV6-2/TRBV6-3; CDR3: CASSSIDSQPQHF
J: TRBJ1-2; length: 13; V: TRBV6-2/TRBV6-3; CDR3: CASSYQDNYGYTF
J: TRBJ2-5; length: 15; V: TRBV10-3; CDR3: CAISGADRGQETQYF
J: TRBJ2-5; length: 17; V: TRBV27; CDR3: CASSRDRLAGGMETQYF
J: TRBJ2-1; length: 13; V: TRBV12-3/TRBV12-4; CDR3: CASKTSGFNEQFF
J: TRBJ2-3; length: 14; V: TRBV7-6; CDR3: CASSYRGYADTQYF
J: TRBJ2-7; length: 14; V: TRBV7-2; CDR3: CASSSRTESYEQYF
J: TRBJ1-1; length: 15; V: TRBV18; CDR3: CASSPPLGLNTEAFF
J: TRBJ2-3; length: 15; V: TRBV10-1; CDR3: CASSEGGMGTDTQYF
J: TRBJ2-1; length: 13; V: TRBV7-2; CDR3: CASSWGRHNEQFF
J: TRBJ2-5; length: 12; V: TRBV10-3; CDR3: CAISEQQETQYF
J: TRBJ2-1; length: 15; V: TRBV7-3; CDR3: CASSLSPLSYNEQFF